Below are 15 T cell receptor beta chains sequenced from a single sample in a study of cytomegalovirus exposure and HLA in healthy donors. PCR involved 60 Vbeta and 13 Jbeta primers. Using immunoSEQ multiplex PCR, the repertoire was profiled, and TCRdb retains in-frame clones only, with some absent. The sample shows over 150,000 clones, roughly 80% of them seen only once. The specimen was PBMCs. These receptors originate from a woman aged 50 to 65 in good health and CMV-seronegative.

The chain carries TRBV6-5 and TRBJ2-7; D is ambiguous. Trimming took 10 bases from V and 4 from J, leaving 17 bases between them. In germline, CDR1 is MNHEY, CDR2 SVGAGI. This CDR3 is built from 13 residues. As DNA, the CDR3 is TGTGCCACCGCTAGACGGAACCAATACGAGCAGTACTTC. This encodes CATARRNQYEQYF.

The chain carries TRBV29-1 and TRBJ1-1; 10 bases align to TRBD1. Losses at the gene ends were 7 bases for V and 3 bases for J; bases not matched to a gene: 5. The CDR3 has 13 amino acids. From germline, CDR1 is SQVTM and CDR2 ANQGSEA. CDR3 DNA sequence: TGCAGCGCCGGGGACAGGGGCTACACTGAAGCTTTCTTT. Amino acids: CSAGDRGYTEAFF.

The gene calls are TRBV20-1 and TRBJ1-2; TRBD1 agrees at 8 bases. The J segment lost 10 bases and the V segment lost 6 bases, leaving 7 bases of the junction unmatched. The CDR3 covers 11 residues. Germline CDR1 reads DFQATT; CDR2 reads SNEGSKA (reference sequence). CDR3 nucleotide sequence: TGCAGTGCCCTCCCGGGACAGGACTACACCTTC. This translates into CSALPGQDYTF.

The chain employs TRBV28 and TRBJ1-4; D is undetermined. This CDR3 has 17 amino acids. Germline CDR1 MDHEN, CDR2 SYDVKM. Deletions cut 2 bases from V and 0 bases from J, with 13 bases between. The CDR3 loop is CASSLGGSRATNEKLFF. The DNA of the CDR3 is TGTGCCAGCAGTTTAGGAGGGTCCCGGGCAACTAATGAAAAACTGTTTTTT.

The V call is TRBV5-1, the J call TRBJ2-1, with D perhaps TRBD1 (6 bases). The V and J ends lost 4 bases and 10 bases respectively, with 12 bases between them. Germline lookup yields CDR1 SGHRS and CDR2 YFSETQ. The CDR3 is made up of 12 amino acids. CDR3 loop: CASSPPGTEQFF. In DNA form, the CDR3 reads TGCGCCAGCAGCCCCCCCGGGACAGAGCAGTTCTTC.

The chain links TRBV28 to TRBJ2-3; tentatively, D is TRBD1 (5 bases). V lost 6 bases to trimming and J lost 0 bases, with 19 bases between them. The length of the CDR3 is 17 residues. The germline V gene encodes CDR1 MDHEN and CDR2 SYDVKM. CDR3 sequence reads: CASRSLGQQPSTDTQYF. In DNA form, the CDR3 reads TGTGCCAGCAGGTCCTTGGGGCAGCAGCCTAGCACAGATACGCAGTATTTT.

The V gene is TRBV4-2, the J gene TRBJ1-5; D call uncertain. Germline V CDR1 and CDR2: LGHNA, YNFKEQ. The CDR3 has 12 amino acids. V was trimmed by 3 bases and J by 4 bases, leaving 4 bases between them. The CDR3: CASSHQNQPQHF. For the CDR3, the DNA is TGTGCCAGCAGCCATCAAAATCAGCCCCAGCATTTT.

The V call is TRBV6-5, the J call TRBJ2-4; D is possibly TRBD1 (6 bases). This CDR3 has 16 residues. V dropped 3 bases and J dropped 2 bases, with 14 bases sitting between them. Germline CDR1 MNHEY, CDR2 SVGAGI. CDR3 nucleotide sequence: TGTGCCAGCAGTTATTCCCAGGGGAGCTCCAAAAACATTCAGTACTTC. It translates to CASSYSQGSSKNIQYF.

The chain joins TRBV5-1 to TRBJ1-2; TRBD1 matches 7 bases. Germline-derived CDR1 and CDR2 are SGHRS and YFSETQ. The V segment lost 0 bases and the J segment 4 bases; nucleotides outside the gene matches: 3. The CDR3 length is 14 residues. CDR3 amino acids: CASSLGDRFYGYTF. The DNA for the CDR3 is TGCGCCAGCAGCTTGGGGGACAGATTCTATGGCTACACCTTC.

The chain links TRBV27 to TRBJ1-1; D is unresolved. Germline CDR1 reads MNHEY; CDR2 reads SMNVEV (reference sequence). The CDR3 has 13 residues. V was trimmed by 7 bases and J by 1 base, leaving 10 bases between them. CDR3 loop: CASTPTPNTEAFF. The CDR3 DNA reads TGTGCCAGCACCCCGACTCCGAACACTGAAGCTTTCTTT.

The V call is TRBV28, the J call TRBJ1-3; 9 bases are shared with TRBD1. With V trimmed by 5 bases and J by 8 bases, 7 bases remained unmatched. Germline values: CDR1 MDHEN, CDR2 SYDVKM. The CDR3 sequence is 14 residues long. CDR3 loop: CASSDPGQGYTIYF. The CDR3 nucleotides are TGTGCCAGCAGTGATCCGGGACAGGGTTACACCATATATTTT. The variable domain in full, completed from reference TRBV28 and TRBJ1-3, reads DVKVTQSSRYLVKRTGEKVFLECVQDMDHENMFWYRQDPGLGLRLIYFSYDVKMKEKGDIPEGYSVSREKKERFSLILESASTNQTSMYLCASSDPGQGYTIYFGEGSWLTVV.

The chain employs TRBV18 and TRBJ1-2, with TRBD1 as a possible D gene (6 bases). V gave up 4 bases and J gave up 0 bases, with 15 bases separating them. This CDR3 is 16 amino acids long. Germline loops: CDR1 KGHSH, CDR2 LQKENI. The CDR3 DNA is TGTGCCAGCTCACTCGTTTGGGACACAGCTAACTATGGCTACACCTTC. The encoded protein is CASSLVWDTANYGYTF.

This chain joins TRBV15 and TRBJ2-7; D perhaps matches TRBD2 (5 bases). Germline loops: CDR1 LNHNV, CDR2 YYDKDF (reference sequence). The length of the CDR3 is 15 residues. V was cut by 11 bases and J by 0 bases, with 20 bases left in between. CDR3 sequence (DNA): TGTGCCTCCCGTTTCCTGGATGGGAGCTCCTACGAGCAGTACTTC. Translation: CASRFLDGSSYEQYF.

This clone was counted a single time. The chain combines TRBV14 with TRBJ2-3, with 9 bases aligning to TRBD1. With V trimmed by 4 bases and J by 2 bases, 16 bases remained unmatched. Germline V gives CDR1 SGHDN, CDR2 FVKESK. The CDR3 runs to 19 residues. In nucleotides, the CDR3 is TGTGCCAGCAGCCGGCGAGGGACAGGGACTCTCTCTGTCACAGATACGCAGTATTTT. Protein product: CASSRRGTGTLSVTDTQYF.

CDR3 in DNA: TGTGCCACCAGCAACGGCGGGGGGCTTACCTACGAGCAGTACTTC. This translates into CATSNGGGLTYEQYF. The chain uses TRBV15 and TRBJ2-7; 8 positions agree with TRBD2. The CDR3 extends over 15 amino acids. Per the germline V gene, CDR1 is LNHNV and CDR2 is YYDKDF (reference sequence). The ends lost 4 bases at V and 2 bases at J; junction bases unmatched: 7.